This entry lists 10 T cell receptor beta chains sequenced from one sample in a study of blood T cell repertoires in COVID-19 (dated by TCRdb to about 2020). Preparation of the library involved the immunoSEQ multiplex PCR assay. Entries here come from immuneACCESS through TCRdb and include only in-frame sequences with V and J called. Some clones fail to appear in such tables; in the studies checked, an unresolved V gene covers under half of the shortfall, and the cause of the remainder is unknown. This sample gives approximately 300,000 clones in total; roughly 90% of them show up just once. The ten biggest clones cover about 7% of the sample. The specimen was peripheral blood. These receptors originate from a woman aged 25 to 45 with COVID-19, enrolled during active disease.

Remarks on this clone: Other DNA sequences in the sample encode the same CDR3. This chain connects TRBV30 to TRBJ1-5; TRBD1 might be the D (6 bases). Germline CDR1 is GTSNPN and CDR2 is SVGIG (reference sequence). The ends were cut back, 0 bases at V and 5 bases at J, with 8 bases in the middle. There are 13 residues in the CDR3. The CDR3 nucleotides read TGTGCCTGGAGTGTAGGGGGGGATCAGCCCCAGCATTTT. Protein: CAWSVGGDQPQHF.

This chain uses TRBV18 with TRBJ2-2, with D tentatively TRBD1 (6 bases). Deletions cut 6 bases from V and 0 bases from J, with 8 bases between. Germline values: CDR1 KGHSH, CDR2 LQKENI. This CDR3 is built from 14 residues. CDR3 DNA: TGTGCCAGCTCGAGGACAGCGAACACCGGGGAGCTGTTTTTT. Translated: CASSRTANTGELFF.

The CDR3 loop is CASSSLPSLRVGTEAFF. The CDR3 nucleotides are TGTGCCAGCAGCTCCCTACCATCCCTCAGGGTTGGCACTGAAGCTTTCTTT. The gene calls are TRBV7-3 and TRBJ1-1; D perhaps matches TRBD1 (5 bases). In germline, CDR1 is SGHTA, CDR2 FQGTGA. The CDR3 is made up of 17 amino acids. The ends were cut back, 4 bases at V and 4 bases at J, with 22 bases in the middle.

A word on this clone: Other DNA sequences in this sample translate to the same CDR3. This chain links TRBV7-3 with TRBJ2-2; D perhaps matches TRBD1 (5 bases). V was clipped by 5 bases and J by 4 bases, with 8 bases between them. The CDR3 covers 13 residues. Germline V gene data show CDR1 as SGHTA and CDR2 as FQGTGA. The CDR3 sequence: CASSPDSTGELFF. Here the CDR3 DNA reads TGTGCCAGCAGCCCTGACAGCACCGGGGAGCTGTTTTTT.

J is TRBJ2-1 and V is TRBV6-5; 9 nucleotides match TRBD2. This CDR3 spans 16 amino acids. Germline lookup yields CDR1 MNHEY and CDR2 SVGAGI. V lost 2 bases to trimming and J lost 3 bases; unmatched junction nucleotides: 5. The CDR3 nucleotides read TGTGCCAGCAGTTACAGTAGCGGGAGTCACTACAATGAGCAGTTCTTC. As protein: CASSYSSGSHYNEQFF.

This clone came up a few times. CDR3 sequence: CASSQERGGETQYF. Here the CDR3 DNA reads TGCGCCAGCAGCCAAGAACGGGGGGGAGAGACCCAGTACTTC. The chain joins TRBV4-1 to TRBJ2-5, with 8 nucleotides matching TRBD2. CDR3 length: 14 amino acids. After removal of 0 bases from V and 4 bases from J, the junction contained 1 base not matched to a gene. The germline gives CDR1 MGHRA, CDR2 YSYEKL.

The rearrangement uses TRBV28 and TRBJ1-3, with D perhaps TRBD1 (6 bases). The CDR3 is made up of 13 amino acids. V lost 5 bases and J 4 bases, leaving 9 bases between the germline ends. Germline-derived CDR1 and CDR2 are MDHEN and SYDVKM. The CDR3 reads CASSTGYGNTIYF. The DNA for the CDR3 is TGTGCCAGCAGTACAGGGTACGGAAACACCATATATTTT.

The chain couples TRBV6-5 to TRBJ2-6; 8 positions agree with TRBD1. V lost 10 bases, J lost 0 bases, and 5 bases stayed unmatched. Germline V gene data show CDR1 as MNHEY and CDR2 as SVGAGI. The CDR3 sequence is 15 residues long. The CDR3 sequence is CATRTGSSGANVLTF. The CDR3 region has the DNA TGTGCCACGAGGACAGGGAGCTCTGGGGCCAACGTCCTGACTTTC.

DNA for the CDR3: TGTGCCAGCAGCTTGGCGGACAGGGCGGATTATGGCTACACCTTC. Encoded protein: CASSLADRADYGYTF. The V and J genes are TRBV5-6 and TRBJ1-2; TRBD1 agrees at 8 bases. The CDR3 consists of 15 residues. V shed 0 bases, J shed 5 bases, and the junction held 6 bases outside the gene matches. CDR1 and CDR2 (germline): SGHDT, YYEEEE.

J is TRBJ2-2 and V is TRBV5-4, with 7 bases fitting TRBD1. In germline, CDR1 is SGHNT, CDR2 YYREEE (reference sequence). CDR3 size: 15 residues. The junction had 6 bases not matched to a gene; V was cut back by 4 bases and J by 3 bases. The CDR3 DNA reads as TGTGCCAGCAGCCCTCGACAGGGTCACACCGGGGAGCTGTTTTTT. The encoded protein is CASSPRQGHTGELFF.